This TCR beta chain emerged from a study of blood T cell repertoires in COVID-19. Study summary: Donors in the United States, Italy and Spain gave samples during acute or convalescent COVID-19. PBMCs, B-cell-depleted T cells, or T cells provided the cDNA or gDNA that made up the material.

As processed by the authors: Nucleated cell number was recorded as an estimate derived from reference gene primer amplification. Assay used: immunoSEQ multiplex PCR; TCRdb lists only in-frame clones, some missing. D and trimming come from the DNA, and the V and J calls and clone size come from that table. The repertoire holds hundreds of thousands of clones, around three quarters seen once, with over 3% in the top ten. This CDR3 is 15 amino acids long. Germline V CDR1 and CDR2: ENHRY, SYGVKD. The V gene end was trimmed by 10 bases and the J gene end by 2 bases; junction bases not matched to a gene: 8.

The TCR originated in an elderly woman with acute or convalescent COVID-19. The rearrangement uses TRBV10-3 and TRBJ2-3; 11 bases agree with TRBD2. Source material: peripheral blood. The CDR3 sequence is CATRGTSGPTDTQYF. DNA of the CDR3: TGTGCCACCAGGGGGACTAGCGGTCCCACAGATACGCAGTATTTT.